These 28 T cell receptor beta chains were all obtained from the same sample, sequenced in a study of blood T cell repertoires in COVID-19. Here immunoSEQ multiplex PCR was the method, and the copy in TCRdb shows in-frame clones only, minus some. The sample carries about 180,000 clones, 70% to 80% recorded once. Sequencing was performed on PBMCs or T cells enriched from blood (not recorded which). The receptors derive from a woman aged 50 to 65 who had recovered from COVID-19.

The count of this clone is one. The V call is TRBV10-3, the J call TRBJ1-1; D perhaps matches TRBD1 (6 bases). V was shortened by 10 bases and J by 6 bases, with 21 bases between the two germline ends. This CDR3 region has 14 residues. CDR1 is ENHRY and CDR2 is SYGVKD in the germline V gene. Here the CDR3 DNA reads TGTGCCACGGTGGGACACCCCGCATCGTCTGAAGCTTTCTTT. Amino acid sequence: CATVGHPASSEAFF.

This rearrangement joins TRBV24-1 to TRBJ1-5; 7 bases map to TRBD1. From germline, CDR1 is KGHDR and CDR2 SFDVKD. The V and J ends lost 9 bases and 4 bases, in that order; junction bases with no gene match: 14. This CDR3 has 16 residues. In DNA form, the CDR3 reads TGTGCCACCGGAACCAGACAGGGTAGTCCAAATCAGCCCCAGCATTTT. This translates into CATGTRQGSPNQPQHF.

This clone has a handful of counts. This rearrangement joins TRBV2 to TRBJ1-5; perhaps TRBD1 as D (5 bases). CDR3 length: 14 amino acids. The germline V and J ends were trimmed by 7 bases and 0 bases, with 10 bases remaining between them. Looked up from germline, CDR1 is SNHLY and CDR2 is FYNNEI. CDR3 sequence (DNA): TGTGCCAGCACAGGGCTGGATAGCAATCAGCCCCAGCATTTT. Its translation is CASTGLDSNQPQHF.

The chain combines TRBV19 with TRBJ2-7; 7 positions agree with TRBD2. This CDR3 is built from 18 residues. V lost 3 bases and J lost 7; bases outside the gene matches: 21. CDR1 is LNHDA, CDR2 SQIVND, per germline (reference sequence). CDR3: CASSMRAPLAGDTGEQYF. CDR3 sequence (DNA): TGTGCCAGTAGTATGCGTGCCCCTCTGGCGGGAGACACGGGAGAGCAGTACTTC.

V and J are TRBV27 and TRBJ1-5; unclear D gene. Germline CDR1 reads MNHEY; CDR2 reads SMNVEV (reference sequence). The V end was cut by 5 bases, the J end by 3 bases, with 11 bases between. The CDR3 totals 14 residues. The CDR3 is CASSPDKANQPQHF. The DNA for the CDR3 is TGTGCCAGCAGTCCCGACAAGGCCAATCAGCCCCAGCATTTT.

The chain employs TRBV27 and TRBJ2-1; 13 bases line up with TRBD2. J lost 9 bases, V lost 2 bases, and 22 bases had no gene match. Germline V gene lookup returns CDR1 MNHEY and CDR2 SMNVEV (reference sequence). The CDR3 consists of 21 residues. CDR3 bases: TGTGCCAGCAGTTTACAACCAACAGGGAGCCAAGGGACTAGCGGGACAAGTGAGCAGTTCTTC. Encoded protein: CASSLQPTGSQGTSGTSEQFF.

This sequence joins TRBV15 and TRBJ2-7; 7 nucleotides line up with TRBD1. This CDR3 spans 16 amino acids. In germline, CDR1 is LNHNV, CDR2 YYDKDF (reference sequence). The J segment lost 5 bases and the V segment lost 4 bases, leaving 14 bases of the junction unmatched. The CDR3 DNA reads as TGTGCCACCAGCACAAATTTCCCGGGACAGAGGCACGAGCAGTACTTC. Protein: CATSTNFPGQRHEQYF.

V gene TRBV5-1 combines with J gene TRBJ2-7; D gene ambiguous. V was pared by 0 bases and J by 1 base, with 8 bases between. Germline V lookup: CDR1 SGHRS, CDR2 YFSETQ. The CDR3 spans 14 residues. The CDR3 is CASSLGQESYEQYF. The CDR3 nucleotides read TGCGCCAGCAGCTTGGGCCAGGAATCCTACGAGCAGTACTTC.

V usage is TRBV6-4 and J usage is TRBJ2-2, with TRBD2 matching over 7 bases. The trim removed 2 bases at V and 4 bases at J, leaving 1 base unmatched. This CDR3 region has 14 residues. Per germline, CDR1 MRHNA and CDR2 SNTAGT. The CDR3 sequence is CASSDGGSTGELFF. The CDR3, as DNA: TGTGCCAGCAGTGACGGCGGGAGCACCGGGGAGCTGTTTTTT.

V is TRBV4-1 and J is TRBJ2-7, with D possibly being TRBD2 (6 bases). Trimming left V 4 bases short and J 0 bases short, with 13 bases between. The germline V gene encodes CDR1 MGHRA and CDR2 YSYEKL. The CDR3 is made up of 15 amino acids. CDR3 sequence (DNA): TGCGCCAGCAGCCCCTCGGGGGAAATCTCCTACGAGCAGTACTTC. Translation gives CASSPSGEISYEQYF.

The V call is TRBV9, the J call TRBJ2-3, with 12 nucleotides matching TRBD2. The CDR3 sequence is 16 residues long. CDR1 is SGDLS, CDR2 YYNGEE, per germline. After removal of 4 bases from V and 4 bases from J, the junction contained 7 bases not matched to a gene. The chain's CDR3 is CASSKTSGRMPDTQYF. In DNA form, the CDR3 reads TGTGCCAGCAGCAAGACTAGCGGGAGAATGCCAGATACGCAGTATTTT.

V gene TRBV18 combines with J gene TRBJ2-5, with D possibly matching TRBD2 (5 bases). The V and J ends lost 0 bases and 5 bases respectively, with 13 bases between them. Germline V CDR1 and CDR2: KGHSH, LQKENI. The CDR3 totals 15 residues. The CDR3 region is CASSPPGEMGETQYF. In nucleotides, the CDR3 is TGTGCCAGCTCACCACCCGGGGAGATGGGGGAGACCCAGTACTTC. Full variable domain (outside the CDR3, taken from reference TRBV18 and TRBJ2-5): NAGVMQNPRHLVRRRGQEARLRCSPMKGHSHVYWYRQLPEEGLKFMVYLQKENIIDESGMPKERFSAEFPKEGPSILRIQQVVRGDSAAYFCASSPPGEMGETQYFGPGTRLLVL.

The chain combines TRBV9 with TRBJ2-1, with D perhaps matching TRBD2 (7 bases). There are 14 residues in the CDR3. The germline CDR1 and CDR2 sequences are SGDLS and YYNGEE. V was trimmed by 0 bases and J by 10 bases, leaving 14 bases between them. This CDR3 is CASSVDHRGGEQFF. The DNA for the CDR3 is TGTGCCAGCAGCGTAGATCATAGGGGGGGAGAGCAGTTCTTC.

This chain uses TRBV5-5 with TRBJ2-5, with TRBD2 as a possible D gene (6 bases). V was shortened by 8 bases and J by 1 base, with 15 bases between the two germline ends. This CDR3 comprises 14 residues. Germline values: CDR1 SGHKS, CDR2 YYEKEE (reference sequence). DNA for the CDR3: TGTGCCAGTTACGGAGGGGCCCTCCAAGAGACCCAGTACTTC. Translating it yields CASYGGALQETQYF. Combining the CDR3 with reference TRBV5-5 and TRBJ2-5 gives the whole variable domain DAGVTQSPTHLIKTRGQQVTLRCSPISGHKSVSWYQQVLGQGPQFIFQYYEKEERGRGNFPDRFSARQFPNYSSELNVNALLLGDSALYLCASYGGALQETQYFGPGTRLLVL.

The V and J genes are TRBV5-1 and TRBJ2-3; 9 nucleotides match TRBD1. The V and J ends lost 0 bases and 1 base, in that order; junction bases with no gene match: 0. There are 15 residues in the CDR3. The germline V gene has CDR1 SGHRS and CDR2 YFSETQ. The CDR3 bases are TGCGCCAGCAGCTTGGACAGGGGGCGCACAGATACGCAGTATTTT. Protein: CASSLDRGRTDTQYF.

This clone turned up a few times. The gene calls are TRBV2 and TRBJ2-1; the D gene is possibly TRBD2 (6 bases). The CDR3 runs 15 residues. V was pared by 1 base and J by 0 bases, with 7 bases between. Germline CDR1 is SNHLY and CDR2 is FYNNEI. CDR3 in amino acids: CASSEGGNSYNEQFF. In DNA, the CDR3 is TGTGCCAGCAGTGAAGGCGGGAACTCCTACAATGAGCAGTTCTTC.

The chain is built from TRBV6-1 and TRBJ1-1; D gene ambiguous. Trimming left V 2 bases short and J 2 bases short, with 6 bases between. There are 13 residues in the CDR3. The germline V gene encodes CDR1 MNHNS and CDR2 SASEGT. CDR3 protein: CASSEHTNTEAFF. DNA of the CDR3: TGTGCCAGCAGTGAACACACAAACACTGAAGCTTTCTTT.

V is TRBV7-8 and J is TRBJ2-3, with D hard to call. CDR1 is SGHVS, CDR2 FQNEAQ, per germline. This CDR3 contains 13 residues. The ends were cut back, 0 bases at V and 7 bases at J, with 8 bases in the middle. The CDR3 nucleotides are TGTGCCAGCAGCTTAGCCCATCTATATACGCAGTATTTT. As protein: CASSLAHLYTQYF.

The chain couples TRBV7-6 to TRBJ2-3; 8 bases match TRBD2. V lost 5 bases and J lost 0; bases outside the gene matches: 4. CDR3 length: 15 amino acids. Germline CDR1 and CDR2: SGHVS and FNYEAQ. CDR3 residues: CASSQTSASTDTQYF. CDR3 sequence (DNA): TGTGCCAGCAGCCAGACTAGCGCAAGCACAGATACGCAGTATTTT.

The rearrangement uses TRBV11-3 and TRBJ2-1; 12 bases agree with TRBD2. CDR1 and CDR2 from the germline V gene are SGHNT and YENEEA. The junction had 9 bases not matched to a gene; V was cut back by 5 bases and J by 7 bases. This CDR3 is built from 16 residues. The CDR3 DNA sequence: TGTGCCAGCAGCGGAGGACTAGCGGGATATTGGAATGAGCAGTTCTTC. This gives the protein CASSGGLAGYWNEQFF.

The gene calls are TRBV28 and TRBJ2-1, with D tentatively TRBD2 (6 bases). CDR1 MDHEN and CDR2 SYDVKM come from the germline V gene. Trimming removed 3 bases from V and 5 bases from J, with 14 bases in between. The CDR3 covers 15 residues. CDR3 DNA: TGTGCCAGCAGTTTTACGGGAGAGGGGAACAATGAGCAGTTCTTC. Translation gives CASSFTGEGNNEQFF.

The DNA of the CDR3 is TGCGCCAGCAGCTTGGGTGGGGAGGGGTGGCAGCCCCAGCATTTT. Translation gives CASSLGGEGWQPQHF. V gene TRBV5-1 combines with J gene TRBJ1-5, with a possible D match to TRBD1 (5 bases). The ends were cut back, 0 bases at V and 7 bases at J, with 14 bases in the middle. CDR3 length: 15 amino acids. CDR1 and CDR2 from the germline V gene are SGHRS and YFSETQ.

V usage is TRBV6-2 or TRBV6-3 and J usage is TRBJ2-3; 12 bases fit TRBD2. Germline V CDR1 and CDR2: MNHEY, SVGEGT. The V segment lost 2 bases and the J segment 1 base; nucleotides outside the gene matches: 4. This CDR3 has 17 amino acids. CDR3 residues: CASSYTTSGSGTDTQYF. In DNA form, the CDR3 reads TGTGCCAGCAGTTACACGACTAGCGGGAGCGGCACAGATACGCAGTATTTT.

This clone was seen only once. This chain uses TRBV6-2 or TRBV6-3 with TRBJ2-7; D is possibly TRBD2 (6 bases). CDR1 is MNHEY, CDR2 SVGEGT, per germline. CDR3 length equals 14 residues. Deletions cut 5 bases from V and 3 bases from J, with 14 bases between. CDR3 protein: CASSPREFLYEQYF. As DNA, the CDR3 is TGTGCCAGCAGTCCCCGGGAGTTCCTCTACGAGCAGTACTTC.

This clone was observed a handful of times. The chain combines TRBV18 with TRBJ1-3, with 7 positions matching TRBD1. The CDR3 has 15 residues. CDR1 is KGHSH and CDR2 is LQKENI in the germline V gene. The V segment lost 0 bases and the J segment 1 base; nucleotides outside the gene matches: 0. CDR3 in amino acids: CASSPPDRSGNTIYF. CDR3 sequence (DNA): TGTGCCAGCTCACCACCGGACAGGTCTGGAAACACCATATATTTT. The full variable domain, in which reference TRBV18 and TRBJ1-3 provide the parts outside the CDR3, is NAGVMQNPRHLVRRRGQEARLRCSPMKGHSHVYWYRQLPEEGLKFMVYLQKENIIDESGMPKERFSAEFPKEGPSILRIQQVVRGDSAAYFCASSPPDRSGNTIYFGEGSWLTVV.

This sequence joins TRBV5-6 and TRBJ1-6; maybe TRBD1 (6 bases). V gave up 0 bases and J gave up 3 bases, with 10 bases separating them. The CDR3 spans 16 residues. CDR1 and CDR2 from the germline V gene are SGHDT and YYEEEE. The CDR3 DNA reads as TGTGCCAGCAGCTTGGACAGGGCAGGCTATAATTCACCCCTCCACTTT. Protein: CASSLDRAGYNSPLHF.

The V gene is TRBV10-1, the J gene TRBJ1-1, with D maybe TRBD1 (6 bases). Germline values: CDR1 WNHNN, CDR2 SYGVQD (reference sequence). The CDR3 is 12 residues long. With 3 bases removed from V and 5 bases from J, the gap between germline ends came to 7 bases. The CDR3 bases are TGCGCCAGCAGTGAAACAGGGACTGAAGCTTTCTTT. It yields the protein CASSETGTEAFF.

This clone came up a few times. The rearrangement joins TRBV10-3 to TRBJ2-7; 11 bases match TRBD1. Germline CDR1 reads ENHRY; CDR2 reads SYGVKD. This CDR3 contains 13 residues. Trimming cost V 7 bases and J 7 bases; bases outside gene matches: 6. The CDR3 nucleotides are TGTGCCATCACCCCGGGGACAGGGGGAGAGCAGTACTTC. Its translation: CAITPGTGGEQYF.